This TCR beta chain was sequenced during a study of technical replicates of blood from several donors. Libraries were prepared by immunoSEQ multiplex PCR; TCRdb keeps only in-frame clonotypes and omits some of them. Of around 70,000 clones listed, 94% are singletons. Germline V gene sequence: CDR1 SEHNR, CDR2 FQNEAQ (reference sequence). The germline V and J ends were trimmed by 6 bases and 2 bases, with 14 bases remaining between them. The CDR3 length is 14 residues. This chain links TRBV7-9 with TRBJ2-7, with a weak D call TRBD1 (6 bases). Specimen: T cells isolated from PBMCs. This TCR came from a human donor in good health. CDR3 in amino acids: CASRTDRLPYEQYF. CDR3 nucleotide sequence: TGTGCCAGCAGGACTGACAGGTTGCCCTACGAGCAGTACTTC.